This passage covers 27 T cell receptor beta chains from one sample sequenced in a study of CD8 T cells in Susac syndrome. Reverse transcription of 0.5 to 1 ug RNA was performed with random hexamers. TCRdb passed the immunoSEQ multiplex PCR reads through MiXCR, listing each CDR3 protein once. The sample has 140,000 to 150,000 distinct CDR3 sequences; 85% to 95% are singletons. The sample consisted of CD4+ T cells from PBMCs. The receptor source for this set is a human donor with multiple sclerosis.

The chain joins TRBV9 to TRBJ2-5; D is unresolved. Deletions cut 0 bases from V and 1 base from J, with 7 bases between. The germline CDR1 and CDR2 sequences are SGDLS and YYNGEE. The CDR3 contains 14 residues. CDR3 DNA sequence: TGTGCCAGCAGCGTAGGACATGCCCAAGAGACCCAGTACTTC. It is translated as CASSVGHAQETQYF.

This chain uses TRBV5-1 with TRBJ2-7; TRBD1 agrees at 8 bases. The V gene end was trimmed by 0 bases and the J gene end by 1 base; junction bases not matched to a gene: 3. The CDR3 has 15 amino acids. Germline V lookup: CDR1 SGHRS, CDR2 YFSETQ. The CDR3 DNA sequence: TGCGCCAGCAGCTTGGAGACAGGGGCGTCCTACGAGCAGTACTTC. This encodes CASSLETGASYEQYF.

This clonotype was found a few times. The rearrangement uses TRBV9 and TRBJ2-1, with 12 bases fitting TRBD2. The CDR3 covers 15 residues. Trimming took 5 bases from V and 7 from J; bases not matched to a gene: 7. Germline V lookup: CDR1 SGDLS, CDR2 YYNGEE. CDR3 in DNA: TGTGCCAGCAGTCGGCTAGCGGGGGGGATGAATGAGCAGTTCTTC. It translates to CASSRLAGGMNEQFF.

The chain employs TRBV20-1 and TRBJ2-7; D is uncertain. Germline V CDR1 and CDR2: DFQATT, SNEGSKA (reference sequence). V gave up 1 base and J gave up 5 bases, with 15 bases separating them. The CDR3 is 14 residues long. The CDR3, as DNA: TGCAGTGCTAGAGTGCGCGCAACGCTCGACGAGCAGTACTTC. Translating gives CSARVRATLDEQYF.

The chain uses TRBV9 and TRBJ2-1; no reliable D call. V shed 0 bases and J shed 3 bases, with 13 bases lying between them. Germline CDR1 and CDR2: SGDLS and YYNGEE. The CDR3 runs 16 residues. The CDR3 DNA is TGTGCCAGCAGCGTAGGTCTGCGGTACAACTACAATGAGCAGTTCTTC. This codes for CASSVGLRYNYNEQFF.

The chain couples TRBV20-1 to TRBJ1-2; 8 bases fit TRBD1. With 2 bases clipped from V and 4 bases from J, the junction kept 6 bases outside the gene matches. The CDR3 is 14 residues long. Looked up from germline, CDR1 is DFQATT and CDR2 is SNEGSKA (reference sequence). The CDR3 loop reads CSARPGQESYGYTF. In nucleotides, the CDR3 is TGCAGTGCTAGACCGGGACAGGAGTCCTATGGCTACACCTTC.

This clonotype was seen only once. The chain joins TRBV4-1 to TRBJ2-3, with D perhaps TRBD2 (5 bases). V was cut by 0 bases and J by 0 bases, with 10 bases left in between. Germline-derived CDR1 and CDR2 are MGHRA and YSYEKL. CDR3 size: 16 residues. Here the CDR3 DNA reads TGCGCCAGCAGCCAAGATTCGGGCGGGAGCACAGATACGCAGTATTTT. This encodes CASSQDSGGSTDTQYF.

The gene calls are TRBV29-1 and TRBJ2-2, with 9 bases fitting TRBD1. Germline-derived CDR1 and CDR2 are SQVTM and ANQGSEA. The CDR3 extends over 15 amino acids. The junction had 5 bases not matched to a gene; V was cut back by 5 bases and J by 1 base. CDR3: CSVSGTGLNTGELFF. The DNA for the CDR3 is TGCAGCGTTTCCGGGACAGGGTTGAACACCGGGGAGCTGTTTTTT.

A single count supports this clonotype. The chain uses TRBV5-1 and TRBJ2-1, with 10 bases identical to TRBD2. Losses at the gene ends were 5 bases for V and 2 bases for J; bases not matched to a gene: 4. The CDR3 runs 15 residues. CDR1 is SGHRS and CDR2 is YFSETQ in the germline V gene. The CDR3 here is CASRLSGGPYNEQFF. The CDR3, as DNA: TGCGCCAGCAGACTTAGCGGGGGGCCCTACAATGAGCAGTTCTTC.

The V call is TRBV18, the J call TRBJ2-1; 9 nucleotides agree with TRBD2. J was trimmed by 9 bases and V by 5 bases; bases with no gene match: 8. CDR3 length: 14 residues. CDR1 is KGHSH and CDR2 is LQKENI in the germline V gene. CDR3 sequence reads: CASSAGTSRVEQFF. The CDR3 nucleotides are TGTGCCAGCTCAGCCGGGACTAGCCGTGTTGAGCAGTTCTTC.

The chain uses TRBV3-1 and TRBJ1-6; the D gene is possibly TRBD1 (6 bases). The CDR3 is 15 residues long. V was trimmed by 2 bases and J by 9 bases, leaving 14 bases between them. Germline-derived CDR1 and CDR2 are LGHDT and YNNKEL (reference sequence). The chain's CDR3 is CASSQYGQGTSPLHF. The CDR3 nucleotides read TGTGCCAGCAGCCAATACGGTCAGGGGACTTCACCCCTCCACTTT. Complete variable domain (other parts from reference TRBV3-1 and TRBJ1-6): DTAVSQTPKYLVTQMGNDKSIKCEQNLGHDTMYWYKQDSKKFLKIMFSYNNKELIINETVPNRFSPKSPDKAHLNLHINSLELGDSAVYFCASSQYGQGTSPLHFGNGTRLTVT.

V usage is TRBV6-5 and J usage is TRBJ2-7; TRBD2 agrees at 13 bases. The germline V gene encodes CDR1 MNHEY and CDR2 SVGAGI. CDR3 length: 15 residues. V was clipped by 8 bases and J by 0 bases; unmatched bases: 4. CDR3 DNA sequence: TGTGCCAGCCGGACTAGCGGGGGCCTCTCCTACGAGCAGTACTTC. Translating gives CASRTSGGLSYEQYF.

The chain is built from TRBV20-1 and TRBJ2-2, with 10 bases fitting TRBD1. The CDR3 covers 18 residues. V was pared by 3 bases and J by 4 bases, with 14 bases of the junction left unmatched. Germline assignment: CDR1 DFQATT and CDR2 SNEGSKA (reference sequence). CDR3 protein: CSASGLERQGAGTGELFF. Here the CDR3 DNA reads TGCAGTGCTAGTGGACTGGAAAGACAGGGGGCAGGCACCGGGGAGCTGTTTTTT.

The chain employs TRBV3-1 and TRBJ1-3; unclear D gene. CDR1 and CDR2 from the germline V gene are LGHDT and YNNKEL (reference sequence). CDR3 length equals 16 residues. V shed 1 base and J shed 0 bases, with 10 bases lying between them. The CDR3 protein is CASSQVTVRSGNTIYF. The CDR3 region has the DNA TGTGCCAGCAGCCAAGTAACAGTCCGCTCTGGAAACACCATATATTTT.

The chain joins TRBV20-1 to TRBJ2-1, with D possibly being TRBD2 (5 bases). This CDR3 region has 18 residues. In germline, CDR1 is DFQATT, CDR2 SNEGSKA (reference sequence). Trimming cost V 2 bases and J 7 bases, with 27 bases left between them. CDR3 nucleotide sequence: TGCAGTGCTAGACTTAGGTCCTCGGCCCCCTCGGGGATAAATGAGCAGTTCTTC. Its protein is CSARLRSSAPSGINEQFF.

The chain has TRBV7-9 and TRBJ1-3, with D possibly matching TRBD1 (5 bases). The germline gives CDR1 SEHNR, CDR2 FQNEAQ (reference sequence). The CDR3 totals 18 residues. Trimming left V 0 bases short and J 0 bases short, with 15 bases between. The CDR3 loop reads CASSLARGARRSGNTIYF. The CDR3 DNA reads TGTGCCAGCAGCTTAGCGCGTGGGGCACGCCGCTCTGGAAACACCATATATTTT. The full variable domain, rest sourced from reference TRBV7-9 and TRBJ1-3, is DTGVSQNPRHKITKRGQNVTFRCDPISEHNRLYWYRQTLGQGPEFLTYFQNEAQLEKSRLLSDRFSAERPKGSFSTLEIQRTEQGDSAMYLCASSLARGARRSGNTIYFGEGSWLTVV.

This chain uses TRBV7-2 with TRBJ2-7, with 10 bases that match TRBD2. The length of the CDR3 is 16 residues. J was trimmed by 2 bases and V by 1 base; bases with no gene match: 5. The germline CDR1 and CDR2 sequences are SGHTA and FQGNSA. The CDR3 nucleotides are TGTGCCAGCAGCTTAGAAGGGACTAGCGTACCCTACGAGCAGTACTTC. Translating gives CASSLEGTSVPYEQYF.

The gene calls are TRBV29-1 and TRBJ2-3; 8 bases are a match to TRBD1. CDR3 length: 14 amino acids. V was clipped by 6 bases and J by 1 base; unmatched bases: 6. Germline V lookup: CDR1 SQVTM, CDR2 ANQGSEA. The CDR3, as DNA: TGCAGCGTCTCTATGGACAGGGGCACAGATACGCAGTATTTT. Translation gives CSVSMDRGTDTQYF.

CDR3 residues: CASRTSGANEQFF. For the CDR3, the DNA is TGTGCCAGCAGAACTAGCGGGGCCAATGAGCAGTTCTTC. V and J are TRBV12-3 or TRBV12-4 and TRBJ2-1; 10 bases line up with TRBD2. Germline trimming cut 6 bases from V and 6 bases from J; bases unmatched to any gene: 2. The length of the CDR3 is 13 residues.

The rearrangement joins TRBV28 to TRBJ1-2; D unclear. This CDR3 is built from 15 residues. The germline V gene has CDR1 MDHEN and CDR2 SYDVKM. V lost 5 bases to trimming and J lost 4 bases, with 17 bases between them. The CDR3 bases are TGTGCCAGCAGTGGGCAATCAGGTCCCCTCTATGGCTACACCTTC. Its translation is CASSGQSGPLYGYTF.

The chain recombines TRBV7-9 with TRBJ2-7; D gene unclear. The CDR3 is 14 residues long. Germline-derived CDR1 and CDR2 are SEHNR and FQNEAQ (reference sequence). Between the trimmed V and J ends, which lost 1 base and 6 bases, there was a span of 13 bases. CDR3 bases: TGTGCCAGCAGCTTAGGAGTAGGTAGACCCGAGCAGTACTTC. The encoded protein is CASSLGVGRPEQYF.

The chain joins TRBV20-1 to TRBJ2-5; D perhaps matches TRBD1 (6 bases). The germline CDR1 and CDR2 sequences are DFQATT and SNEGSKA (reference sequence). The CDR3 extends over 14 amino acids. V was trimmed by 4 bases and J by 3 bases, leaving 15 bases between them. DNA for the CDR3: TGCAGTGCTATAGGCAGGGGACCCGAAGAGACCCAGTACTTC. This codes for CSAIGRGPEETQYF.

The rearrangement links TRBV30 to TRBJ1-2; possibly TRBD1 for D (5 bases). The CDR3 is 15 residues long. CDR1 is GTSNPN and CDR2 is SVGIG in the germline V gene (reference sequence). V lost 5 bases and J lost 2, with 18 bases in between. In DNA form, the CDR3 reads TGTGCCTGGTCTCGTGGCGGGGCCCGAAACTATGGCTACACCTTC. The encoded protein is CAWSRGGARNYGYTF.

V and J are TRBV11-1 and TRBJ2-1; D unresolved. V was pared by 1 base and J by 10 bases, with 5 bases between. The CDR3 contains 11 residues. CDR1 and CDR2 from the germline V gene are SGHAT and FQDESV (reference sequence). This CDR3 is CASSLGSEQFF. In DNA form, the CDR3 reads TGTGCCAGCAGCTTAGGTTCGGAGCAGTTCTTC.

This clonotype is a singleton in its sample. This chain links TRBV12-3 or TRBV12-4 with TRBJ1-5, with a possible D match to TRBD1 (5 bases). This CDR3 is built from 14 residues. V lost 1 base to trimming and J lost 6 bases, with 10 bases between them. The CDR3 here is CASSLEGIGQPQHF. CDR3 sequence (DNA): TGTGCCAGCAGTTTAGAGGGGATTGGTCAGCCCCAGCATTTT.

V is TRBV7-9 and J is TRBJ1-2; TRBD1 matches at 11 bases. Trimming took 6 bases from V and 4 from J; bases not matched to a gene: 4. The CDR3 has 14 amino acids. Germline V gene data show CDR1 as SEHNR and CDR2 as FQNEAQ (reference sequence). The CDR3 nucleotides are TGTGCCAGCAGTTCGGGACAGGGGGGCTATGGCTACACCTTC. This sequence encodes CASSSGQGGYGYTF.

CDR3: CSVFDRTTSTDTQYF. The CDR3 DNA follows: TGCAGCGTTTTCGACAGAACGACTAGCACAGATACGCAGTATTTT. The J gene is TRBJ2-3, the V gene TRBV29-1; D might be TRBD1 (5 bases). V was cut by 5 bases and J by 0 bases, with 15 bases left in between. The CDR3 contains 15 residues. Per the germline V gene, CDR1 is SQVTM and CDR2 is ANQGSEA.